Each of the 8 T cell receptor beta chains below was sequenced from the same sample in a study of PD-L1 blockade in urothelial cancer. As to time point: pretreatment peripheral blood. This table comes from immunoSEQ multiplex PCR, and its TCRdb copy is limited to in-frame clones, with some not included. The sample lists tens of thousands of clones, 81% occurring once. The input for sequencing was PBMCs, taken around atezolizumab (anti-PD-L1) treatment. The receptors originated from a man aged 65 to 85 with urothelial cancer.

V is TRBV30 and J is TRBJ2-2; 9 bases line up with TRBD2. V trimming: 2 bases; J trimming: 7 bases; junction bases outside the gene matches: 11. Germline assignment: CDR1 GTSNPN and CDR2 SVGIG (reference sequence). The CDR3 totals 16 residues. The CDR3 coding sequence is TGTGCCTGGAGTTTGGGTTTAGCGGGAGTGATCGGGGAGCTGTTTTTT. It encodes CAWSLGLAGVIGELFF.

The CDR3 DNA follows: TGTGCCAGCAGCCGAGACAGGGGTGGCTACACCTTC. It yields the protein CASSRDRGGYTF. This rearrangement joins TRBV7-2 to TRBJ1-2; TRBD1 matches at 8 bases. J gave up 7 bases and V 5 bases, and 3 bases lay outside the gene matches. From germline, CDR1 is SGHTA and CDR2 FQGNSA. CDR3 length: 12 residues.

The chain carries TRBV4-1 and TRBJ2-6; D remains unclear. V gave up 4 bases and J gave up 1 base, with 8 bases separating them. Germline CDR1 MGHRA, CDR2 YSYEKL. The CDR3 has 15 residues. The DNA for the CDR3 is TGCGCCAGCAGCCCAATAGTGTCTGGGGCCAACGTCCTGACTTTC. It yields the protein CASSPIVSGANVLTF.

This clone was seen a handful of times. The CDR3 loop reads CAWSVGGGGETQYF. The CDR3 DNA reads TGTGCCTGGAGTGTAGGGGGGGGTGGAGAGACCCAGTACTTC. The V call is TRBV30, the J call TRBJ2-5; tentative D call: TRBD2 (7 bases). The length of the CDR3 is 14 residues. V lost 0 bases and J lost 4, with 12 bases in between. Germline values: CDR1 GTSNPN, CDR2 SVGIG (reference sequence).

This clone was detected only once. The chain employs TRBV4-1 and TRBJ1-2; maybe TRBD1 (6 bases). Deletions cut 0 bases from V and 4 bases from J, with 18 bases between. The CDR3 is made up of 17 amino acids. Per the germline V gene, CDR1 is MGHRA and CDR2 is YSYEKL. CDR3 loop: CASSQDSGGGNGYGYTF. The DNA for the CDR3 is TGCGCCAGCAGCCAAGATTCGGGAGGGGGGAATGGCTATGGCTACACCTTC.

The V gene is TRBV5-6, the J gene TRBJ1-2; TRBD1 agrees at 8 bases. Germline trimming cut 1 base from V and 8 bases from J; bases unmatched to any gene: 13. There are 16 residues in the CDR3. Germline CDR1 reads SGHDT; CDR2 reads YYEEEE. This CDR3 reads CASSLRTGTNWRGYTF. CDR3 DNA: TGTGCCAGCAGCTTGAGGACAGGGACAAACTGGCGGGGCTACACCTTC.

This chain uses TRBV6-6 with TRBJ2-2, with D possibly TRBD2 on 7 matching bases. Germline V gene data show CDR1 as MNHNY and CDR2 as SVGAGI (reference sequence). CDR3 length: 16 amino acids. Trimming stripped 4 bases from V and 5 bases from J, with 17 bases between. The CDR3 coding sequence is TGTGCCAGCAGTTTGGGGGGCGGGAGTGTTACCGGGGAGCTGTTTTTT. Amino acids: CASSLGGGSVTGELFF.

The chain joins TRBV28 to TRBJ1-4; D perhaps matches TRBD1 (5 bases). This CDR3 is built from 15 residues. Trimming took 1 base from V and 8 from J, leaving 14 bases between them. Germline V lookup: CDR1 MDHEN, CDR2 SYDVKM. The CDR3 region is CASSLSMGGWEKLFF. In nucleotides, the CDR3 is TGTGCCAGCAGTTTATCCATGGGGGGTTGGGAAAAACTGTTTTTT.